The 27 T cell receptor beta chains below all came from one sample that was sequenced in a study of T-cell reconstitution after alpha-beta-depleted transplantation in children. As it was prepared, the TCRbeta library received unique molecular identifiers. TCRdb reanalysed the PCR reads using MiXCR and keeps one entry per CDR3 protein. Of around 380,000 distinct CDR3 sequences listed, approximately 10% were seen once; the top ten hold approximately 5%. The sequenced sample was PBMCs from the stem cell graft donor, obtained from the stem cell graft. The source is a human donor who donated a stem cell graft to a child with acute myeloid leukemia.

The CDR3 region has the DNA TGTGCCAGCAGCCGGGGGCCGCCCTACGAGCAGTACGTC. Its protein is CASSRGPPYEQYV. This chain joins TRBV5-5 and TRBJ2-7; D is perhaps TRBD1 or TRBD2 (6 bases each). Between the trimmed V and J ends, which lost 4 bases and 2 bases, there was a span of 10 bases. This CDR3 is built from 13 residues. Germline V gene sequence: CDR1 SGHKS, CDR2 YYEKEE (reference sequence).

The chain combines TRBV20-1 with TRBJ2-1, with a possible D match to TRBD1 (6 bases). The germline V and J ends were trimmed by 6 bases and 7 bases, with 10 bases remaining between them. Germline CDR1 DFQATT, CDR2 SNEGSKA (reference sequence). This CDR3 is built from 11 residues. DNA of the CDR3: TGCAGTGCCCGGGGACAAAATGAGCAGTTCTTC. This translates into CSARGQNEQFF.

This clonotype was counted only a few times. The chain carries TRBV12-3 or TRBV12-4 and TRBJ2-1; D uncertain. The CDR3 runs 14 residues. The V end lost 2 bases, the J end lost 8 bases, and 13 bases lay between the germline ends. CDR3 amino acids: CASSLRVGGDEQFF. The CDR3 DNA reads TGTGCCAGCAGTTTACGCGTGGGTGGGGATGAGCAGTTCTTC.

This clonotype was recorded a few times. The chain is built from TRBV9 and TRBJ2-3; tentative D call: TRBD2 (6 bases). The V end was cut by 7 bases, the J end by 2 bases, with 20 bases between. CDR1 SGDLS and CDR2 YYNGEE come from the germline V gene. The CDR3 runs 16 residues. CDR3 coding DNA: TGTGCCAGCGGATCCCGGGGTGGCGGGGACACAGATACGCAGTATTTT. Its translation: CASGSRGGGDTDTQYF. Filled out from reference TRBV9 and TRBJ2-3, the complete variable domain reads DSGVTQTPKHLITATGQRVTLRCSPRSGDLSVYWYQQSLDQGLQFLIQYYNGEERAKGNILERFSAQQFPDLHSELNLSSLELGDSALYFCASGSRGGGDTDTQYFGPGTRLTVL.

This sequence joins TRBV9 and TRBJ2-1; D gene unclear. Trimming pared 4 bases from V and 2 bases from J, leaving 13 bases between. Germline V gives CDR1 SGDLS, CDR2 YYNGEE. There are 15 residues in the CDR3. CDR3 protein: CASSSPLAAYNEQFF. Here the CDR3 DNA reads TGTGCCAGCAGCTCCCCCCTGGCGGCCTACAATGAGCAGTTCTTC.

The chain links TRBV5-1 to TRBJ2-1, with TRBD2 matching 10 bases. Losses at the gene ends were 4 bases for V and 7 bases for J; bases not matched to a gene: 8. The CDR3 sequence is 15 residues long. Germline V lookup: CDR1 SGHRS, CDR2 YFSETQ. CDR3: CASSAASGSRNEQFF. The CDR3 DNA reads as TGCGCCAGCAGCGCCGCTAGCGGGAGTAGAAATGAGCAGTTCTTC.

This clonotype was recorded many times. In DNA form, the CDR3 reads TGTGCCAGCAGCTTGAGCGGGGGGGCCGGTACGCAGTATTTT. As protein: CASSLSGGAGTQYF. The chain links TRBV7-6 to TRBJ2-3; 10 bases align to TRBD2. The germline V gene encodes CDR1 SGHVS and CDR2 FNYEAQ. The trim removed 3 bases at V and 8 bases at J, leaving 5 bases unmatched. The CDR3 contains 14 residues.

The chain is built from TRBV29-1 and TRBJ2-3; D unclear. Germline-derived CDR1 and CDR2 are SQVTM and ANQGSEA. This CDR3 has 13 residues. Trimming took off 0 bases at V and 0 bases at J, with 4 bases between the two ends. DNA for the CDR3: TGCAGCGTTGAAGACAGTAGCACAGATACGCAGTATTTT. As protein: CSVEDSSTDTQYF.

This chain links TRBV5-1 with TRBJ1-1, with D possibly TRBD1 on 6 matching bases. Trimming removed 2 bases at V and 5 bases at J, with 13 bases between. From germline, CDR1 is SGHRS and CDR2 YFSETQ. This CDR3 contains 14 residues. CDR3 bases: TGCGCCAGCAGCTTTTCGGGGGCGAGTACTGAAGCTTTCTTT. It translates to CASSFSGASTEAFF.

This clonotype turned up a few times. The chain combines TRBV25-1 with TRBJ1-1; no reliable D call. V lost 1 base and J 1 base, leaving 7 bases between the germline ends. Germline assignment: CDR1 MGHDK and CDR2 SYGVNS. CDR3 length: 14 residues. The chain's CDR3 is CASSESGGNTEAFF. The CDR3 bases are TGTGCCAGCAGTGAATCAGGTGGGAACACTGAAGCTTTCTTT.

This clonotype appeared a few times. The CDR3 sequence: CSAPPPGRSYNEQFF. The CDR3 DNA sequence: TGCAGTGCCCCTCCCCCGGGTAGGTCCTACAATGAGCAGTTCTTC. V gene TRBV20-1 combines with J gene TRBJ2-1, with D unresolved. Looked up from germline, CDR1 is DFQATT and CDR2 is SNEGSKA (reference sequence). This CDR3 contains 15 residues. Trimming took off 6 bases at V and 1 base at J, with 16 bases between the two ends.

This clonotype was observed a few times. The chain employs TRBV7-8 and TRBJ2-1; D possibly corresponds to TRBD1 (6 bases). The CDR3 contains 16 residues. Germline V gene data show CDR1 as SGHVS and CDR2 as FQNEAQ. Trimming removed 5 bases at V and 4 bases at J, with 18 bases between. The CDR3 DNA follows: TGTGCCAGCAGCCCTGTCCGGACAGCTAATTACAATGAGCAGTTCTTC. Encoded protein: CASSPVRTANYNEQFF.

This clonotype has a handful of counts. The J gene is TRBJ1-2, the V gene TRBV7-9; 9 nucleotides align to TRBD1. Germline CDR1 and CDR2: SEHNR and FQNEAQ (reference sequence). Unmatched junction bases numbered 6, after V lost 5 bases and J lost 5 bases. The length of the CDR3 is 14 residues. The CDR3 loop is CASSLDRGYYGYTF. CDR3 coding DNA: TGTGCCAGCAGCCTAGACAGGGGGTATTATGGCTACACCTTC.

This clonotype was counted many times. V usage is TRBV20-1 and J usage is TRBJ2-1, with TRBD1 identical over 9 bases. The ends lost 2 bases at V and 6 bases at J; junction bases unmatched: 2. CDR3 length: 13 residues. Germline V gene sequence: CDR1 DFQATT, CDR2 SNEGSKA (reference sequence). The CDR3 loop reads CSARRQGGNEQFF. The CDR3 bases are TGCAGTGCTAGACGACAGGGGGGCAATGAGCAGTTCTTC.

The chain joins TRBV29-1 to TRBJ2-1; D ambiguous. V lost 3 bases and J 7 bases, leaving 19 bases between the germline ends. Germline lookup yields CDR1 SQVTM and CDR2 ANQGSEA. This CDR3 contains 15 residues. CDR3 nucleotides: TGCAGCGTTGATCAGTTAGCTGAGAGGCTTAATGAGCAGTTCTTC. It codes for CSVDQLAERLNEQFF.

This clonotype was seen more than once but under ten times. The chain is built from TRBV4-1 and TRBJ2-7, with 14 positions matching TRBD2. This CDR3 is 15 amino acids long. Germline V lookup: CDR1 MGHRA, CDR2 YSYEKL. J gave up 3 bases and V 4 bases, and 2 bases lay outside the gene matches. The DNA of the CDR3 is TGCGCCAGCAGCCTCGGACTAGCGGGGGGCTACGAGCAGTACGTC. It codes for CASSLGLAGGYEQYV.

CDR3 sequence (DNA): TGTGCCAGCCGGGACAGGGGATTTGATGGCTACACCTTC. Amino acids: CASRDRGFDGYTF. The rearrangement uses TRBV27 and TRBJ1-2; 10 bases are shared with TRBD1. Germline V lookup: CDR1 MNHEY, CDR2 SMNVEV (reference sequence). V dropped 8 bases and J dropped 6; count of bases not matched to a gene: 6. The CDR3 has 13 amino acids.

The J gene is TRBJ1-2, the V gene TRBV4-3; D is ambiguous. V lost 0 bases and J 10 bases, leaving 15 bases between the germline ends. The CDR3 covers 14 residues. Germline CDR1 LGHNA, CDR2 YSLEER. In DNA, the CDR3 is TGCGCCAGCAGCCAAGAGCGCGCCCGGACCCCCTACACCTTC. Protein sequence: CASSQERARTPYTF.

This chain links TRBV20-1 with TRBJ2-3; D uncertain. The CDR3 runs to 15 residues. Germline V gives CDR1 DFQATT, CDR2 SNEGSKA (reference sequence). V was trimmed by 5 bases and J by 9 bases, leaving 24 bases between them. The CDR3 coding sequence is TGCAGTGCTGAATCTTGGACCAGTAAAGTTGTCACGCAGTATTTT. Protein product: CSAESWTSKVVTQYF.

Many counts were recorded for this clonotype. V usage is TRBV4-2 and J usage is TRBJ2-1, with TRBD2 matching over 9 bases. J was trimmed by 5 bases and V by 0 bases; bases with no gene match: 11. This CDR3 is 18 amino acids long. The germline V gene encodes CDR1 LGHNA and CDR2 YNFKEQ. This chain's CDR3 is CASSQDFLREGPNNEQFF. The CDR3 nucleotides read TGTGCCAGCAGCCAAGATTTTTTGCGGGAGGGCCCGAACAATGAGCAGTTCTTC.

This clonotype appeared a few times. The rearrangement joins TRBV15 to TRBJ1-1, with 7 positions matching TRBD1. With V trimmed by 1 base and J by 0 bases, 5 bases remained unmatched. Germline V gives CDR1 LNHNV, CDR2 YYDKDF (reference sequence). CDR3 length: 16 residues. For the CDR3, the DNA is TGTGCCACCAGCAGAGGGACAGGAAGAGTGAACACTGAAGCTTTCTTT. It encodes CATSRGTGRVNTEAFF.

V gene TRBV6-1 combines with J gene TRBJ2-7, with D maybe TRBD2 (5 bases). CDR1 MNHNS and CDR2 SASEGT come from the germline V gene. V lost 5 bases, J lost 2 bases, and 10 bases lay in between. This CDR3 contains 13 residues. CDR3 DNA: TGTGCCAGCAGTAAACCGGGGACCTACGAGCAGTACTTC. This sequence encodes CASSKPGTYEQYF.

In nucleotides, the CDR3 is TGTGCCAGCAGCCAAGGGGGGCTAGCGGGGGGAGACACCGGGGAGCTGTTTTTT. This codes for CASSQGGLAGGDTGELFF. V and J are TRBV4-2 and TRBJ2-2; the match to TRBD2 covers 11 bases. Germline V gene data show CDR1 as LGHNA and CDR2 as YNFKEQ. The CDR3 runs to 18 residues. Trimming cost V 1 base and J 3 bases; bases outside gene matches: 7.

This clonotype was found a few times. The chain is built from TRBV7-2 and TRBJ2-3; 7 bases agree with TRBD2. V gave up 0 bases and J gave up 4 bases; unmatched junction bases: 4. The CDR3 is 15 residues long. Germline CDR1 SGHTA, CDR2 FQGNSA. The CDR3 here is CASSLAGGPPDTQYF. CDR3 bases: TGTGCCAGCAGCTTAGCGGGAGGGCCTCCAGATACGCAGTATTTT.

This chain joins TRBV6-1 and TRBJ2-3, with a possible D match to TRBD1 (5 bases). V gave up 4 bases and J gave up 6 bases, with 17 bases separating them. The germline CDR1 and CDR2 sequences are MNHNS and SASEGT. CDR3 length equals 15 residues. The CDR3 DNA reads as TGTGCCAGCAGTGGGGCAGGGAACACTTGGGATACGCAGTATTTT. This gives the protein CASSGAGNTWDTQYF.

V gene TRBV20-1 combines with J gene TRBJ1-6; tentatively, D is TRBD1 (5 bases). The length of the CDR3 is 13 residues. Germline lookup yields CDR1 DFQATT and CDR2 SNEGSKA (reference sequence). Between the trimmed V and J ends, which lost 4 bases and 9 bases, there was a span of 13 bases. This chain's CDR3 is CSATLGASSPLHF. CDR3 DNA: TGCAGTGCTACTCTCGGGGCAAGTTCACCCCTCCACTTT.

This clonotype occurred a few times. The genes are TRBV9 and TRBJ2-6, with unresolved D. CDR1 SGDLS and CDR2 YYNGEE come from the germline V gene. The CDR3 runs to 13 residues. The V end lost 7 bases, the J end lost 3 bases, and 8 bases lay between the germline ends. CDR3 in DNA: TGTGCCAGCGGCGGAATTGGGGCCAACGTCCTGACTTTC. This translates into CASGGIGANVLTF.